The rows below give T cell receptor beta chains drawn from one sample of a study of response to subunit inactivated influenza vaccine. A single record per CDR3 protein comes from TCRdb applying MiXCR to the RT-PCR reads. The table lists 400,000 to 650,000 distinct CDR3 sequences, approximately 7.8% of them singletons. The source material was PBMCs from blood, sampled about 23 months after vaccination. The receptors come from a man aged 50 to 69 who received an inactivated influenza vaccine. CDR3s include the opening cysteine and the closing phenylalanine or tryptophan. D genes are given only for firm matches. Size values are once, few and many counts, or a class for expanded clones, and some rows have none.

v_gene	d_gene	j_gene	abundance	CDR3nt	CDR3aa
TRBV18	TRBD1	TRBJ2-3	NA	TGTGCCAGCTCACTACAGGGGGCCACCACAGATACGCAGTATTTT	CASSLQGATTDTQYF
TRBV28	TRBD1	TRBJ1-2	NA	TGTGCCAGCAGTTTATCCGGACAGGGAAGCGATGGCTACACCTTC	CASSLSGQGSDGYTF
TRBV5-5	NA	TRBJ2-6	many	TGTGCCAGCAGCTTGAGGGGCCCTGGGGCCAACGTCCTGACTTTC	CASSLRGPGANVLTF
TRBV14	NA	TRBJ2-7	NA	TGTGCCAGCAGCCAAGAGATTCCGACCCACCACGAGCAGTACTTC	CASSQEIPTHHEQYF
TRBV12-3/TRBV12-4	NA	TRBJ1-1	few	TGTGCCAGCAGTTTAGCACAGACGATGAACACTGAAGCTTTCTTT	CASSLAQTMNTEAFF
TRBV28	TRBD1	TRBJ2-7	NA	TGTGCCACCCGCCCGGGACAGGGTTACGAGCAGTACTTC	CATRPGQGYEQYF
TRBV10-3	TRBD2	TRBJ2-7	few	TGTGCCATCAGCCAAGGACTAGCGGGAGCTGGGCAGTACTTC	CAISQGLAGAGQYF
TRBV4-2	NA	TRBJ1-2	many	TGTGCCAGCAGCCAAGATAGAGGAGCGGGGAGCTATGGCTACACCTTC	CASSQDRGAGSYGYTF
TRBV30	TRBD1	TRBJ2-5	many	TGTGCCTGGAGTTCAGGGGGCTTTAGGGAGACCCAGTACTTC	CAWSSGGFRETQYF
TRBV9	TRBD1	TRBJ1-5	NA	TGTGCCAGCAGCGTAGGACAGGGGGCTGGACAGCCCCAGCATTTT	CASSVGQGAGQPQHF
TRBV12-3/TRBV12-4	TRBD1	TRBJ1-5	many	TGTGCCAGCAGTCACGACAGGGTACATCAGCCCCAGCATTTT	CASSHDRVHQPQHF
TRBV28	TRBD2	TRBJ2-6	few	TGTGCCAGCTGCCGGGGGGGGGCTTTTGGGGCCAACGTCCTGACTTTC	CASCRGGAFGANVLTF
TRBV5-4	TRBD2	TRBJ2-5	NA	TGTGCCAGCAGCTTGGGGCGCGGGAGGGATCTGGAGACCCAGTACTTC	CASSLGRGRDLETQYF
TRBV10-3	NA	TRBJ1-2	NA	TGTGCCATCAGTGAGACGGGGGTGAACTATGGCTGCACCTTC	CAISETGVNYGCTF
TRBV29-1	NA	TRBJ1-1	NA	TGCAGCGTTGGGATGAACACTGAAGCTTTCTTT	CSVGMNTEAFF
TRBV20-1	TRBD1	TRBJ2-5	many	TGCAGTGCTAGAAGACAGGGTGGAGAGACCCAGTACTTC	CSARRQGGETQYF
TRBV18	TRBD1	TRBJ2-7	many	TGTGCCAGCTCACCAGAGACAGGGGTTTACGAGCAGTACTTC	CASSPETGVYEQYF
TRBV14	TRBD1	TRBJ1-2	few	TGTGCCAGCAGCCGTTGGACAGGGGGCTCGGGACGGGGCTACACCTTC	CASSRWTGGSGRGYTF
TRBV6-1	NA	TRBJ1-1	few	TGTGCCAGCAGCCCCTCGTGGGGGGAAGGCACTGAAGCTTTCTTT	CASSPSWGEGTEAFF
TRBV7-2	NA	TRBJ2-7	NA	TGTGCCAGCAGCCCTTGGACAGAGGGGGCCTACGAGCAGTACTTC	CASSPWTEGAYEQYF
TRBV6-1	NA	TRBJ2-7	few	TGTGCCAGCACCGATAGGGGTGATTCCTACGAGCAGTACTTC	CASTDRGDSYEQYF
TRBV12-3/TRBV12-4	NA	TRBJ2-3	NA	TGTGCCAGCAACCTCCGGGGGCGCACAGATACGCAGTATTTT	CASNLRGRTDTQYF
TRBV12-3/TRBV12-4	NA	TRBJ1-1	many	TGTGCCAGCAGTTTATTTCGTGGTACTGAAGCTTTCTTT	CASSLFRGTEAFF
TRBV5-8	NA	TRBJ2-6	NA	TGTGCCAACAGACAGGACCTCACTCCCTCTGGGGCCAACGTCCTGACTTTC	CANRQDLTPSGANVLTF
TRBV10-3	TRBD1	TRBJ2-7	few	TGTGCCATCGGTGTCCCAGGGGGCTCCTACGAGCAGTACTTC	CAIGVPGGSYEQYF
TRBV30	NA	TRBJ2-6	few	TGTGCCTGGAGGATCTCTGGGGCCAACGTCCTGACTTTC	CAWRISGANVLTF
TRBV10-3	NA	TRBJ2-3	few	TGTGCCATCAGTGACCCGGGATTAACAACAGATACGCAGTATTTT	CAISDPGLTTDTQYF
TRBV7-9	NA	TRBJ2-2	few	TGTGCCAGCAGCCCTCGGGGGGCGACGAACACCGGGGAGCTGTTTTTT	CASSPRGATNTGELFF
TRBV20-1	NA	TRBJ1-1	many	TGCAGTGCTAGGGCCATTGGGGGGGCGAGTGTGAACACTGAAGCTTTCTTT	CSARAIGGASVNTEAFF
TRBV4-3	NA	TRBJ1-2	NA	TGCGCCAGCAGCCAAGATCTTTCCCGGGCGCCCACGGGCGGCTACACCTTC	CASSQDLSRAPTGGYTF
TRBV5-6	NA	TRBJ1-5	few	TGTGCCAGCAGCTTGTGGGGGGGTACTAGCAATCAGCCCCAGCATTTT	CASSLWGGTSNQPQHF
TRBV30	TRBD2	TRBJ2-5	many	TGTGCCTGGAGATTGGGCGGGGGAGGGACCCAGTACTTC	CAWRLGGGGTQYF
TRBV5-1	NA	TRBJ1-1	few	TGCGCCAGCAGCTTGGGGGCGAAGGACACTGAAGCTTTCTTT	CASSLGAKDTEAFF
TRBV6-1	TRBD1	TRBJ2-7	many	TGTGCCAGCAGCCACGGGGTTGGGACAGCCTCCTACGAGCAGTACTTC	CASSHGVGTASYEQYF
TRBV7-7	NA	TRBJ2-5	NA	TGTGCTAGCAGTTCTAGGGACCCAGGGACCCAGTACTTC	CASSSRDPGTQYF
TRBV27	NA	TRBJ2-1	NA	TGTGCCAGCAGTTCACGCCTTAGCGGCCCTTCCTACAATGAGCAGTTCTTC	CASSSRLSGPSYNEQFF
TRBV12-3/TRBV12-4	TRBD1	TRBJ2-7	few	TGTGCCAGCAGTTCCGAGGGACAGCCTACCTACGAGCAGTACTTC	CASSSEGQPTYEQYF
TRBV10-2	TRBD1	TRBJ1-2	NA	TGCGCCAGCAGTGGGACCACCCAGGGACAGGGTCACTATGGCTACACCTTC	CASSGTTQGQGHYGYTF
TRBV29-1	TRBD1	TRBJ2-6	few	TGCAGCGTCGGGACAGTCTCTGGGGCCAACGTCCTGACTTTC	CSVGTVSGANVLTF
TRBV6-5	NA	TRBJ2-2	NA	TGTGCCAGCAGTTACTCCCCCCAAACCGGGGAGCTGTTTTTT	CASSYSPQTGELFF
TRBV6-1	NA	TRBJ1-2	NA	TGTGCCAGCAGACAATACAGCATGCGGGGCTACACCTTC	CASRQYSMRGYTF
TRBV20-1	NA	TRBJ1-3	NA	TGCAGTGCTACCGGGGGGTCCTTCTCTGGAAACACCATATATTTT	CSATGGSFSGNTIYF
TRBV5-6	NA	TRBJ1-6	NA	TGTGCCAGCAGCCCCACCCGCTTAGGAGCCCTCCACTTT	CASSPTRLGALHF
TRBV6-1	NA	TRBJ2-3	few	TGTGCCAGCATCGCCCCTGGCACAGATACGCAGTATTTT	CASIAPGTDTQYF
TRBV3-1	NA	TRBJ2-2	NA	TGTGCCAGCAGCCAAGAGTGGACATCTAACACCGGGGAGCTGTTTTTT	CASSQEWTSNTGELFF
TRBV6-2/TRBV6-3	TRBD2	TRBJ2-1	NA	TGTGCCAGCAGTTCCTCTAGCGGGAACTACAATGAGCAGTTCTTC	CASSSSSGNYNEQFF
TRBV9	NA	TRBJ1-5	few	TGTGCCAGCAGCAGAGGTGGGACATCCAATCAGCCCCAGCATTTT	CASSRGGTSNQPQHF
TRBV11-2	TRBD2	TRBJ2-1	few	TGTGCCAGCAGCAGTCTAGCGGGAGGGCCGGTCATGAATGAGCAGTTCTTC	CASSSLAGGPVMNEQFF
TRBV7-2	TRBD2	TRBJ2-7	NA	TGTGCCAGCAGCTTCATGGCACTAGCGGGGCTCAAGTACTTC	CASSFMALAGLKYF
TRBV5-1	NA	TRBJ1-2	few	TGCGCCAGCAGGGGTGGGTCCGCTAACTATGGCTACACCTTC	CASRGGSANYGYTF
TRBV11-2	TRBD2	TRBJ2-1	NA	TGTGCCAGCAGCCGGGGGGGGGTGGCCGGGAGGAATGAGCAGTTCTTC	CASSRGGVAGRNEQFF
TRBV12-3/TRBV12-4	NA	TRBJ2-7	NA	TGTGCCAGCAGGGGTACAGGGATGGGGTCCTACGAGCAGTACTTC	CASRGTGMGSYEQYF
TRBV12-3/TRBV12-4	NA	TRBJ2-1	many	TGTGCCAGCAGTTTACCGTGGGGTGAGCAGTTCTTC	CASSLPWGEQFF
TRBV30	NA	TRBJ2-1	many	TGTGCCTGGGGGGGAACCGACAAGAATGAGCAGTTCTTC	CAWGGTDKNEQFF
TRBV20-1	NA	TRBJ2-1	many	TGCAGTGCTACCCCCCCTCCAGGTTCATACAATGAGCAGTTCTTC	CSATPPPGSYNEQFF